These T cell receptor beta chains were read from a single sample in a study of T-cell reconstitution after alpha-beta-depleted transplantation in children. TCRdb used MiXCR to reprocess the PCR reads, holding one entry per CDR3 protein. The sample yields some 500,000 distinct CDR3 sequences, about 18% seen once. Sequenced material: PBMCs from the stem cell graft donor, taken from the stem cell graft. Every receptor here comes from a human donor who donated a stem cell graft to a child with acute lymphoblastic leukemia. CDR3s include the opening cysteine and the closing phenylalanine or tryptophan. The D gene is left open where the match is weak. Clone size, where shown, is once, few, many, or a class for clones that have expanded.

TRBV20-1,TRBJ2-1,few,-,TGCAGTGCTAGAGTTCGGGACAAAGATTACTACAATGAGCAGTTCTTC,CSARVRDKDYYNEQFF
TRBV15,TRBJ2-7,few,-,TGTGCCACCAGCAGAGGTGCAGGGAGCTACGAGCAGTACTTC,CATSRGAGSYEQYF
TRBV7-9,TRBJ2-3,-,-,TGTGCCAGCAGGGCCGACGGAAACACAGATACGCAGTATTTT,CASRADGNTDTQYF
TRBV12-3/TRBV12-4,TRBJ1-2,few,TRBD1,TGTGCCAGCAGTTTGTCCGGGACAGGGGGCACTGGCTACACCTTC,CASSLSGTGGTGYTF
TRBV20-1,TRBJ2-6,few,-,TGCAGTGCTTTCAGGGGTCGCGGGGCCAACGTCCTGACTTTC,CSAFRGRGANVLTF
TRBV19,TRBJ2-1,many,-,TGTGCCAGTAGTATCTACCAGGGCCCCTACAATGAGCAGTTCTTC,CASSIYQGPYNEQFF
TRBV7-8,TRBJ2-2,many,TRBD2,TGTGCCAGCAGCTTTAGAGCGGGGATGGGCGACACCGGGGAGCTGTTTTTT,CASSFRAGMGDTGELFF
TRBV4-1,TRBJ1-1,-,TRBD1,TGCGCCAGCAGCCAACCCCTTACAGGGGGAGGTGAAGCTTTCTTT,CASSQPLTGGGEAFF
TRBV12-3/TRBV12-4,TRBJ2-3,-,-,TGTGCCAGCAGACCTCCGGGCGGTAGCACAGATACGCAGTATTTT,CASRPPGGSTDTQYF
TRBV6-2/TRBV6-3,TRBJ1-2,-,-,TGTGCCAGCAACCGGGGTTTAATAGATGGCTACACCTTC,CASNRGLIDGYTF
TRBV18,TRBJ2-2,few,-,TGTGCCAGCTCACCACCGGGACACCCGAACACCGGGGAGCTGTTTTTT,CASSPPGHPNTGELFF
TRBV6-5,TRBJ2-7,few,-,TGTGCCAGCAGTTACTCGAGGCAGGCACGCGAGCAGTACTTC,CASSYSRQAREQYF
TRBV6-5,TRBJ1-5,-,-,TGTGCCAGCAGTTACGGGCTCCATCAGCCCCAGCATTTT,CASSYGLHQPQHF
TRBV29-1,TRBJ2-1,few,-,TGCAGCGTTGAAGTCGGCAGTTTCGGTTACAATGAGCAGTTCTTC,CSVEVGSFGYNEQFF
TRBV4-1,TRBJ2-3,few,-,TGCGCCAGCAGCCCCTTCGGTAGGTCAGATACGCAGTATTTT,CASSPFGRSDTQYF
TRBV7-2,TRBJ2-1,-,-,TGTGCCAGCAGCTTAGCGCTCCGGGGTGATGAGCAGTTCTTC,CASSLALRGDEQFF
TRBV20-1,TRBJ2-1,-,TRBD2,TGCAGTGCTAGCGGGACTAGGCACTACAATGAGCAGTTCTTC,CSASGTRHYNEQFF
TRBV2,TRBJ1-5,-,-,TGTGCCAGCAGTGGGGATCGGGTGGGGATCGGTCAGCCCCAGCATTTT,CASSGDRVGIGQPQHF
TRBV7-2,TRBJ2-3,-,TRBD2,TGTGCCAGCAGCCCCTTGAGCGGGAGGGTGAGGACAGATACGCAGTATTTT,CASSPLSGRVRTDTQYF
TRBV29-1,TRBJ2-7,few,-,TGCAGCGTTGCGGTGGGCAAAAACGAGCAGTACTTC,CSVAVGKNEQYF
TRBV6-1,TRBJ2-5,few,TRBD2,TGTGCCAGCAGTCCCGGGACTAGCGGGATAGACAAGACCCAGTACTTC,CASSPGTSGIDKTQYF
TRBV27,TRBJ1-2,-,-,TGTGCCAGCAGGCAGACGCCGAACTATGGCTACACCTTC,CASRQTPNYGYTF
TRBV20-1,TRBJ2-3,few,TRBD2,TGCAGTGTTCTACTCCTACTAGCGGCTAGCACAGATACGCAGTATTTT,CSVLLLLAASTDTQYF
TRBV5-1,TRBJ2-5,many,TRBD2,TGCGCCAGCAGCTCAGGACTAGCGGGAGGACGAGAGACCCAGTACTTC,CASSSGLAGGRETQYF
TRBV5-1,TRBJ2-1,-,-,TGCGCCAGCAGCTTGGGTGTACATTCCTACAATGAGCAGTTCTTC,CASSLGVHSYNEQFF
TRBV20-1,TRBJ1-1,-,-,TGCAGTGCTAGGAGTCGGGCAATGAACACTGAAGCTTTCTTT,CSARSRAMNTEAFF
TRBV20-1,TRBJ2-3,-,-,TGCAGTGCTGGACGGACCCTTCGGGATACGCAGTATTTT,CSAGRTLRDTQYF
TRBV2,TRBJ1-4,-,TRBD1,TGTGCCAGCAGGGCTGGGACAGGATCTTCTCGCTTTGAAAAACTGTTTTTT,CASRAGTGSSRFEKLFF
TRBV11-1,TRBJ1-5,-,-,TGTGCCAGCAGCTTAGCGGTTTGGGGGCACGCTCTCCCCCAGCCCCAGCATTTT,CASSLAVWGHALPQPQHF
TRBV4-2,TRBJ1-4,few,-,TGTGCCAGCAGCCCGACAGGTGGGAATGAAAAACTGTTTTTT,CASSPTGGNEKLFF
TRBV5-1,TRBJ2-7,few,TRBD1,TGCGCCAGCAGCTTCGGGACAGGGGGCTTGTACGAGCAGTACTTC,CASSFGTGGLYEQYF
TRBV7-8,TRBJ2-7,-,TRBD1,TGTGCCAGCAGCATCGGGACAGCAAGCTCCTACGAGCAGTACTTC,CASSIGTASSYEQYF
TRBV7-3,TRBJ2-1,few,-,TGTGCCAGCAGCCTACCCCGGGACTTCTACAATGAGCAGTTCTTC,CASSLPRDFYNEQFF
TRBV12-3/TRBV12-4,TRBJ2-7,many,TRBD2,TGTGCCAGCAGGACGGGACTAGGCTACGAGCAGTACTTC,CASRTGLGYEQYF
TRBV5-1,TRBJ2-7,-,TRBD2,TGCGCCAGCACCTTTCCTCCCGCGACTAGCGGGGGAATCCCAACTGGTTCCTACGAGCAGTACTTC,CASTFPPATSGGIPTGSYEQYF
TRBV11-2,TRBJ2-3,few,TRBD2,TGTGCCAGCAGCTGGATCCTCGGGAGGGCCTCGGGGACAGATACGCAGTATTTT,CASSWILGRASGTDTQYF
TRBV5-1,TRBJ2-5,-,TRBD2,TGCGCCAGCAGCTTGGGGCTAGCGGGCCTCCAAGAGACCCAGTACTTC,CASSLGLAGLQETQYF
TRBV4-1,TRBJ1-1,few,-,TGCGCCAGCAGCCTTGGGACCCCGAGACCAAACACTGAAGCTTTCTTT,CASSLGTPRPNTEAFF
TRBV18,TRBJ1-4,few,-,TGTGCCAGCTCACCAATGGTGCCAGGGGTCGGTGAAAAACTGTTTTTT,CASSPMVPGVGEKLFF
TRBV3-1,TRBJ2-7,-,-,TGTGCCAGCAGCCTGATAACGGGGCTTAACTACGAGCAGTACTTC,CASSLITGLNYEQYF
TRBV12-3/TRBV12-4,TRBJ1-4,-,-,TGTGCCAGCAGTTTCCGGGACATAACCGAAAAACTGTTTTTT,CASSFRDITEKLFF
TRBV12-3/TRBV12-4,TRBJ2-7,few,-,TGTGCCAGCACCACCCGGGTCTTCCACGAGCAGTACTTC,CASTTRVFHEQYF
TRBV20-1,TRBJ1-6,-,TRBD1,TGCAGTGCTGCACGTCCGACAGGGGTCGCGGATTCACCCCTCCACTTT,CSAARPTGVADSPLHF
TRBV7-7,TRBJ1-5,few,-,TGTGCCAGCAGCTTACACCCAGGGGTGACCTTATTCAATCAGCCCCAGCATTTT,CASSLHPGVTLFNQPQHF
TRBV27,TRBJ2-1,few,TRBD2,TGTGCCAGCAGTTTCATGACGGGGCGGGGGGTCGGGAATGAGCAGTTCTTC,CASSFMTGRGVGNEQFF
TRBV19,TRBJ2-2,-,TRBD2,TGTGCCACGAGTACCGGGGGGAGCTACGGGGAGCTGTTTTTT,CATSTGGSYGELFF
TRBV18,TRBJ2-6,-,-,TGTGCCAGCTCCCCGGGTAGGGGCACTGGGGCCAACGGCCTGACTTTC,CASSPGRGTGANGLTF
TRBV7-9,TRBJ2-7,-,TRBD1,TGTGCCAGCAGCTTAGACTCCTTCAGGGGGCAACACGAGCAGTACTTC,CASSLDSFRGQHEQYF
TRBV18,TRBJ2-1,-,-,TGTGCCAGCTCACCGGCGGCAGGGACTTACAATGAGCAGTTCTTC,CASSPAAGTYNEQFF
TRBV7-9,TRBJ1-2,few,-,TGTGCCAGCAGCTTAGTGGGGACACCAGGCTATGGCTACACCTTC,CASSLVGTPGYGYTF
TRBV20-1,TRBJ1-5,few,-,TGCAGTGCTAGCCGCGGGGACCTCATCCATCAGCCCCAGCATTTT,CSASRGDLIHQPQHF
TRBV7-8,TRBJ1-5,few,-,TGTGCCAGCAGCTCTGGACAGTACGCGGATCAGCCCCAGCATTTT,CASSSGQYADQPQHF
TRBV20-1,TRBJ2-7,-,TRBD2,TGCAGTGCTCCTCTCCGAGCGGGAGGTAGCGAGCAGTACTTC,CSAPLRAGGSEQYF
TRBV5-1,TRBJ2-1,few,-,TGCGCCAGCAGCTTGGTGGTGGGGGCAACGGTAAATGAGCAGTTCTTC,CASSLVVGATVNEQFF
TRBV7-3,TRBJ1-6,few,-,TGTGCCAGCAGCCCCAGCTTCTATAATTCACCCCTCCACTTT,CASSPSFYNSPLHF